This TCR beta chain is from a study of beta chain features in type 1 diabetes. Broader study findings: VDJ junctions from type 1 diabetes patients carried fewer insertions and larger deletions. In every one of the four CD4+ subsets, TCRB CDR3s were moderately but significantly shorter in Type 1 diabetes patients.

Trimming left V 0 bases short and J 0 bases short, with 12 bases between. CDR1 is SGDLS, CDR2 YYNGEE, per germline. CDR3 size: 17 residues. Concerning this clone itself: Its specificity is unknown.

The sequenced template was cDNA made from the entire isolated RNA. The repertoire was sequenced with immunoSEQ multiplex PCR; TCRdb's copy has only in-frame clones and lacks some. In the table there are some 660,000 clones, over 11% of which are singletons. The rearrangement joins TRBV9 to TRBJ2-2; D is undetermined. This clonotype originated in a man in his late teens or twenties with type 1 diabetes. The sample consisted of naive CD4+ T cells from blood. The CDR3 reads CASSVDTSRANTGELFF. The CDR3 DNA reads TGTGCCAGCAGCGTAGATACGTCCCGTGCGAACACCGGGGAGCTGTTTTTT.